The clone carrying this TCR beta chain was seen a handful of times. CDR3 length: 13 residues. Trimming took off 7 bases at V and 5 bases at J, with 15 bases between the two ends. CDR1 SGHRS and CDR2 YFSETQ come from the germline V gene. This sample is drawn from a study of T cells after yellow fever vaccination. Study-wide findings and caveats: Re-detected after boosting: most primary clones, 95% to 98% of CD4 and over 80% of CD8.

Conversion of TCR transcripts into cDNA relied on 5'RACE template switching, which added a universal primer site and UMIs. TCRdb itself ran the 5' RACE reads through MiXCR, one entry per CDR3 protein. The sample holds over 65,000 distinct CDR3 sequences, 13% seen once. V is TRBV5-1 and J is TRBJ2-5, with a weak D call TRBD1 (6 bases). The sequences come from CD8+ T cells not binding an NS4B(214-222) dextramer, sorted from PBMCs, collected less than 25 days after the first yellow fever vaccination. The receptor was isolated from a man aged 18 to 35 who received the YFV17D yellow fever vaccine. CDR3 sequence reads: CASLPQGRETQYF. CDR3 nucleotides: TGCGCCAGCCTCCCACAGGGTAGGGAGACCCAGTACTTC. Supplemented by reference TRBV5-1 and TRBJ2-5, the full variable domain reads KAGVTQTPRYLIKTRGQQVTLSCSPISGHRSVSWYQQTPGQGLQFLFEYFSETQRNKGNFPGRFSGRQFSNSRSEMNVSTLELGDSALYLCASLPQGRETQYFGPGTRLLVL.